What follows are 15 T cell receptor beta chains derived from one specimen sequenced in a study of shared clonotypes between healthy human individuals. The table came from immunoSEQ multiplex PCR; TCRdb's copy has only in-frame clones and leaves some out. The repertoire holds some 350,000 clones, under 80% seen once, with approximately 10% in the top ten. The material sequenced was memory CD4+ T cells sorted from blood. Subset defined: CD45RA-negative fraction. These receptors were collected from a young man in good health.

The chain carries TRBV4-3 and TRBJ1-3; D is unresolved. This CDR3 is 16 amino acids long. Looked up from germline, CDR1 is LGHNA and CDR2 is YSLEER. The V end was cut by 0 bases, the J end by 3 bases, with 12 bases between. This CDR3 is CASSQEIPVFGNTIYF. In nucleotides, the CDR3 is TGCGCCAGCAGCCAAGAAATACCCGTGTTTGGAAACACCATATATTTT.

V is TRBV5-6 and J is TRBJ2-2, with D tentatively TRBD1 (6 bases). Trimming removed 3 bases from V and 10 bases from J, with 10 bases in between. CDR3 length: 12 residues. Per the germline V gene, CDR1 is SGHDT and CDR2 is YYEEEE. CDR3 in amino acids: CASSWTAKELFF. As DNA, the CDR3 is TGTGCCAGCAGCTGGACAGCTAAGGAGCTGTTTTTT.

This clone was seen once. This chain joins TRBV11-2 and TRBJ2-1; D possibly uses TRBD1 or TRBD2 (5 bases each). There are 15 residues in the CDR3. With 5 bases removed from V and 7 bases from J, the gap between germline ends came to 18 bases. CDR1 SGHAT and CDR2 FQNNGV come from the germline V gene. The CDR3 region is CASSPRKGLANEQFF. For the CDR3, the DNA is TGTGCCAGCAGCCCTCGAAAGGGGTTAGCGAATGAGCAGTTCTTC.

V is TRBV5-4 and J is TRBJ2-7, with TRBD1 as a possible D gene (6 bases). V was cut by 4 bases and J by 6 bases, with 11 bases left in between. CDR3 length: 12 amino acids. The germline gives CDR1 SGHNT, CDR2 YYREEE (reference sequence). The CDR3, as DNA: TGTGCCAGCAGCGGAACAGGGAGCGAGCAGTACTTC. Amino acids: CASSGTGSEQYF.

This clone was seen just once. The gene calls are TRBV19 and TRBJ2-1; possible D gene TRBD2, 5 bases. Trimming cost V 4 bases and J 5 bases, with 12 bases left between them. Per germline, CDR1 LNHDA and CDR2 SQIVND (reference sequence). CDR3 length: 14 residues. This CDR3 reads CASSKGLRNNEQFF. The DNA of the CDR3 is TGTGCCAGTAGTAAAGGACTGAGAAACAATGAGCAGTTCTTC.

The chain joins TRBV5-1 to TRBJ2-1; either TRBD1 or TRBD2 may fit D (5 bases each). CDR3 length equals 15 residues. Germline CDR1 is SGHRS and CDR2 is YFSETQ. V lost 3 bases and J 8 bases, leaving 18 bases between the germline ends. The CDR3 region is CASSWDVPEGDEQFF. The CDR3, as DNA: TGCGCCAGCAGCTGGGACGTACCCGAGGGCGATGAGCAGTTCTTC.

V is TRBV18 and J is TRBJ1-5; 7 positions match TRBD1. This CDR3 spans 16 amino acids. In germline, CDR1 is KGHSH, CDR2 LQKENI. The V gene end was trimmed by 2 bases and the J gene end by 5 bases; junction bases not matched to a gene: 9. In DNA form, the CDR3 reads TGTGCCAGCTCACCAGCGGACAGGTCCATCCATCAGCCCCAGCATTTT. Amino acid sequence: CASSPADRSIHQPQHF.

This clone was picked up one time. The same CDR3 arises from other DNA sequences in this sample as well. The V call is TRBV6-5, the J call TRBJ1-2; D gene uncertain. Trimming removed 7 bases at V and 4 bases at J, with 7 bases between. The CDR3 length is 11 residues. Per the germline V gene, CDR1 is MNHEY and CDR2 is SVGAGI. The CDR3 is CASTDGYGYTF. In DNA form, the CDR3 reads TGTGCCAGCACAGACGGCTATGGCTACACCTTC.

This clone was counted many times. The genes are TRBV5-5 and TRBJ1-3; D uncertain. This CDR3 spans 14 amino acids. Trimming shortened V by 2 bases and J by 1 base, and 7 bases separated the two germline ends. Germline V gene data show CDR1 as SGHKS and CDR2 as YYEKEE (reference sequence). The CDR3 coding sequence is TGTGCCAGCAGCTTAATAGGTTCTGGAAACACCATATATTTT. Translated: CASSLIGSGNTIYF.

This chain joins TRBV18 and TRBJ1-5; no clear D gene. The CDR3 extends over 14 amino acids. CDR1 and CDR2 (germline): KGHSH, LQKENI. Trimming took off 0 bases at V and 6 bases at J, with 9 bases between the two ends. CDR3 region: CASSPPGTGQPQHF. CDR3 DNA: TGTGCCAGCTCACCACCGGGTACGGGTCAGCCCCAGCATTTT.

The chain carries TRBV11-3 and TRBJ2-1; the match to TRBD2 covers 7 bases. The CDR3 is 14 residues long. Germline V lookup: CDR1 SGHNT, CDR2 YENEEA. With 4 bases clipped from V and 4 bases from J, the junction kept 4 bases outside the gene matches. The CDR3 bases are TGTGCCAGCAGCTCAGGGCGGGAGTACAATGAGCAGTTCTTC. Encoded protein: CASSSGREYNEQFF. The variable domain in full, with the rest retrieved from reference TRBV11-3 and TRBJ2-1, is EAGVVQSPRYKIIEKKQPVAFWCNPISGHNTLYWYLQNLGQGPELLIRYENEEAVDDSQLPKDRFSAERLKGVDSTLKIQPAELGDSAVYLCASSSGREYNEQFFGPGTRLTVL.

The chain employs TRBV9 and TRBJ2-1; 8 positions match TRBD2. J was trimmed by 8 bases and V by 3 bases; bases with no gene match: 7. This CDR3 has 14 amino acids. Germline CDR1 is SGDLS and CDR2 is YYNGEE. The DNA for the CDR3 is TGTGCCAGCAGCGGGGGCGGGAGGTTCGATGAGCAGTTCTTC. Translated, it gives CASSGGGRFDEQFF.

The genes are TRBV10-1 and TRBJ2-6, with unresolved D. Germline CDR1 WNHNN, CDR2 SYGVQD (reference sequence). The CDR3 sequence is 13 residues long. The V gene lost 5 bases and the J gene lost 5 bases, with 7 bases spanning the gap. CDR3 DNA: TGCGCCAGCAGTCAAAGTCGGGCCAACGTCCTGACTTTC. This gives the protein CASSQSRANVLTF.

V is TRBV11-2 and J is TRBJ2-7; 7 positions agree with TRBD2. V was clipped by 1 base and J by 4 bases; unmatched bases: 10. From germline, CDR1 is SGHAT and CDR2 FQNNGV. The CDR3 runs to 16 residues. CDR3 sequence: CASSLGPGLGAYEQYF. The CDR3 nucleotides read TGTGCCAGCAGCTTAGGGCCCGGACTAGGGGCTTACGAGCAGTACTTC.

V gene TRBV5-1 combines with J gene TRBJ2-7; the match to TRBD1 covers 8 bases. Germline CDR1 is SGHRS and CDR2 is YFSETQ. CDR3 length: 15 amino acids. The J segment lost 6 bases and the V segment lost 0 bases, leaving 8 bases of the junction unmatched. This CDR3 reads CASSLARTGLGEQYF. Written as DNA, the CDR3 is TGCGCCAGCAGCTTGGCCAGGACAGGGCTCGGCGAGCAGTACTTC.